Listed below are T cell receptor beta chains from one sample, sequenced in a study of OX40 agonist ivuxolimab in advanced cancers. Method: immunoSEQ multiplex PCR; TCRdb's copy keeps in-frame clones and lacks some. In the table there are about 64,000 clones, 75% to 95% of which are singletons. The sample in question was CD4+ or CD8+ T cells sorted from blood, obtained in a trial of the OX40 agonist ivuxolimab. The origin of the receptors is an adult with an advanced solid tumor such as melanoma, head and neck, liver or kidney cancer. CDR3s include the opening cysteine and the closing phenylalanine or tryptophan. Each record gives: CDR3 protein, CDR3 DNA, clone size, V gene, J gene, D gene. D genes are given only for firm matches. Size values are once, few and many counts, or a class for expanded clones, and some rows have none.

CASSDRPGASNQPQHF,TGTGCCAGCAGTGATCGTCCCGGAGCAAGCAATCAGCCCCAGCATTTT,-,TRBV6-1,TRBJ1-5,-
CASSKDRWAQHF,TGTGCCAGCAGTAAGGACCGGTGGGCCCAGCATTTT,-,TRBV28,TRBJ1-5,-
CASIPPDGPRRYFF,TGTGCCAGCATCCCACCGGATGGGCCCCGAAGGTACTTCTTC,-,TRBV28,TRBJ2-1,-
CASTPRITGTEAFF,TGTGCCAGCACTCCGAGGATAACGGGCACTGAAGCTTTCTTT,-,TRBV2,TRBJ1-1,-
CASSLGTSADTQYF,TGTGCCAGCAGCCTCGGGACTAGCGCAGATACGCAGTATTTT,-,TRBV9,TRBJ2-3,TRBD2
CASSLLAGEGTQYF,TGTGCCAGCAGCTTACTAGCGGGAGAGGGTACGCAGTATTTT,once,TRBV5-4,TRBJ2-3,TRBD2
CASILERTGRPEAFF,TGTGCCAGCATCCTTGAAAGGACGGGCCGGCCTGAAGCTTTCTTT,-,TRBV5-4,TRBJ1-1,-
CASSSLGTSGRSSYNEQFF,TGCGCCAGCAGCTCACTTGGGACTAGCGGGAGGAGCTCCTACAATGAGCAGTTCTTC,-,TRBV5-1,TRBJ2-1,TRBD2
CASSRLAGGVNEQFF,TGCGCCAGCAGTCGACTAGCGGGAGGGGTCAATGAGCAGTTCTTC,-,TRBV10-2,TRBJ2-1,TRBD2
CASSLGTGGEQYF,TGTGCCAGCAGCTTAGGGACAGGGGGTGAACAGTACTTC,once,TRBV7-2,TRBJ2-7,TRBD1
CASSSSGRGYNEQFF,TGTGCCAGCAGCTCTAGCGGGAGGGGATACAATGAGCAGTTCTTC,-,TRBV5-8,TRBJ2-1,TRBD2
CAWSVGDTGNTIYF,TGTGCCTGGAGTGTAGGCGATACCGGGAACACCATATATTTT,once,TRBV30,TRBJ1-3,-
CAISPGLAGGYNEQFF,TGTGCCATCAGTCCCGGACTAGCGGGAGGCTACAATGAGCAGTTCTTC,-,TRBV10-3,TRBJ2-1,TRBD2
CASSITAGTGELFF,TGTGCCAGCAGCATAACAGCGGGAACCGGGGAGCTGTTTTTT,-,TRBV11-3,TRBJ2-2,TRBD2
CASSAGQGRGVEQFF,TGCGCCAGCAGCGCGGGACAGGGACGGGGCGTCGAGCAGTTCTTC,once,TRBV5-1,TRBJ2-1,TRBD1
CASSGLAEAYEQYF,TGCGCCAGCAGTGGACTAGCGGAAGCCTACGAGCAGTACTTC,-,TRBV10-1,TRBJ2-7,TRBD2
CASGTYRGGELFF,TGTGCCAGCGGAACCTACAGGGGTGGGGAGCTGTTTTTT,-,TRBV2,TRBJ2-2,TRBD1
CASSSVSGSRETQYF,TGTGCCAGCAGCTCGGTCAGCGGGAGCCGGGAGACCCAGTACTTC,-,TRBV5-4,TRBJ2-5,TRBD2
CASSQAGTSGANEQFF,TGTGCCAGCAGCCAAGCGGGGACTAGCGGGGCCAATGAGCAGTTCTTC,-,TRBV4-2,TRBJ2-1,TRBD2
CAISGGKVAEAFF,TGTGCCATCAGTGGGGGGAAGGTCGCTGAAGCTTTCTTT,-,TRBV10-3,TRBJ1-1,-
CASSFTGTGALYEQYF,TGCGCCAGCAGCTTCACCGGGACAGGGGCGCTCTACGAGCAGTACTTC,-,TRBV5-1,TRBJ2-7,TRBD1
CASSLTGPSYEQYF,TGTGCCAGCAGCCTAACCGGGCCCTCCTACGAGCAGTACTTC,-,TRBV7-9,TRBJ2-7,-
CASGLVRGRPPNEQFF,TGTGCTAGTGGTTTGGTACGCGGGAGGCCCCCCAATGAGCAGTTCTTC,once,TRBV12-5,TRBJ2-1,TRBD2
CACSGETYNEQFF,TGTGCCTGCAGCGGGGAGACCTACAATGAGCAGTTCTTC,-,TRBV30,TRBJ2-1,TRBD2
CASTLAGLSEQYF,TGTGCCAGCACCTTAGCGGGATTGTCGGAGCAGTACTTC,-,TRBV5-5,TRBJ2-7,TRBD2
CASSPGSTAYEQYF,TGTGCCAGCTCACCTGGCAGCACTGCCTACGAGCAGTACTTC,once,TRBV18,TRBJ2-7,-
CASSYFRDRTSPLHF,TGTGCCAGCAGTTATTTTCGGGACAGAACCTCACCCCTCCACTTT,-,TRBV6-5,TRBJ1-6,TRBD1
CASSAGADTQYF,TGTGCCAGCAGCGCAGGCGCAGATACGCAGTATTTT,-,TRBV9,TRBJ2-3,-
CASSVAQREWDEQFF,TGTGCCAGCAGCGTAGCTCAGCGGGAGTGGGATGAGCAGTTCTTC,-,TRBV9,TRBJ2-1,TRBD2
CASSGSYGYTF,TGTGCCAGTAGTGGCAGCTATGGCTACACCTTC,few,TRBV19,TRBJ1-2,-
CASSQGTANTGELFF,TGCGCCAGCAGCCAAGGGACAGCTAACACCGGGGAGCTGTTTTTT,-,TRBV4-1,TRBJ2-2,-
CASSLTSPSGNTEAFF,TGTGCCAGCAGTTTAACCAGCCCCTCCGGGAATACTGAAGCTTTCTTT,-,TRBV28,TRBJ1-1,-
CASSSTGAGFADTQYF,TGTGCCAGCAGTTCGACAGGGGCCGGTTTTGCAGATACGCAGTATTTT,-,TRBV11-2,TRBJ2-3,TRBD1
CASSMQRTQYF,TGTGCCAGTAGTATGCAACGGACGCAGTATTTT,once,TRBV19,TRBJ2-3,-
CASSPGGLADSSVWETQYF,TGTGCCAGCAGCCCCGGGGGGCTAGCAGACTCTAGTGTGTGGGAGACCCAGTACTTC,-,TRBV7-2,TRBJ2-5,-
CASSIVNQPQHF,TGTGCCAGTAGTATAGTTAATCAGCCCCAGCATTTT,-,TRBV19,TRBJ1-5,-
CASSLGPRDKGYNEQFF,TGTGCCAGCAGTTTGGGTCCCCGGGACAAGGGATACAATGAGCAGTTCTTC,-,TRBV5-4,TRBJ2-1,-
CASSIGGPQHF,TGTGCCAGTAGTATAGGAGGGCCCCAGCATTTT,-,TRBV19,TRBJ1-5,-
CASSLTISRNEQFF,TGTGCCAGCAGCTTAACCATAAGTCGCAATGAGCAGTTCTTC,-,TRBV11-2,TRBJ2-1,-
CASSQEKQGGRTDTQYF,TGTGCCAGCAGCCAAGAAAAACAAGGGGGCCGCACAGATACGCAGTATTTT,once,TRBV4-2,TRBJ2-3,TRBD1
CAWGGTANQPQHF,TGTGCCTGGGGCGGGACGGCAAATCAGCCCCAGCATTTT,few,TRBV30,TRBJ1-5,-
CASSQDGQNQPQHF,TGCGCCAGCAGCCAAGATGGGCAGAATCAGCCCCAGCATTTT,-,TRBV4-1,TRBJ1-5,-
CASSLVAGTGWHTYEQYF,TGTGCCAGCAGCTTAGTGGCCGGGACAGGGTGGCATACCTACGAGCAGTACTTC,few,TRBV7-2,TRBJ2-7,TRBD1
CSATGYHGYTF,TGCAGTGCCACAGGGTATCATGGCTACACCTTC,-,TRBV20-1,TRBJ1-2,-
CASRSQGAGNTIYF,TGTGCCAGCAGGTCGCAGGGTGCCGGAAACACCATATATTTT,once,TRBV6-6,TRBJ1-3,-
CASSTLTSSYNEQFF,TGTGCCAGCAGCACCCTGACTAGTTCCTACAATGAGCAGTTCTTC,-,TRBV14,TRBJ2-1,-
CASGRTSGRRGSTDTQYF,TGTGCCAGTGGTCGGACTAGCGGGAGAAGGGGTAGCACAGATACGCAGTATTTT,-,TRBV19,TRBJ2-3,TRBD2